Listed here is a single T cell receptor (beta chain). It has no known antigen specificity. No clone much larger than this one lies a single base away; base qualities are absent. One collaborating source in Seattle enrolled patients while the patients were actively infected and followed the patients over time throughout the course of disease. Whole blood was collected in K2EDTA tubes by collaborating institutions according to the institutions' own protocols. Collaborator samples were shipped for TCRbeta analysis as frozen whole blood, isolated PBMCs, or DNA extracted from either sample type. This record belongs to a study of blood T cell repertoires in COVID-19 (dated by TCRdb to the early 2020s). Background for the entire study: Collaborator samples came from the United States, Italy and Spain and covered acute and convalescent phases of COVID-19. The prospective study material was composed of cDNA or gDNA derived from T cells, B-cell-depleted T cells, or PBMCs. The dataset comprised deeply sampled blood TCRbeta repertoires from subjects exposed to, actively infected with, or recovered from COVID-19. A freely available public database, intended as a resource for researchers studying the immune response to SARS-CoV-2, is where the repertoires were released. The samples were drawn from two sources: the first 160 participants of the ongoing ImmuneRACE study, and approximately 1,300 subjects contributed by 6 global collaborators. Nearly every sample came with metadata listing a de-identified subject ID, COVID-19 status, age in years and sex. HLA class I and class II types, where available, came from metadata supplied by the sample provider rather than from assay-based typing.

General conclusions and limits of the study: The amount of clinical and demographic metadata varied by source and participant and was provided uncurated.

TCRbeta CDR3 regions were amplified from genomic DNA using the immunoSEQ Assay, a bias-controlled multiplex PCR. The original pipeline was this. Nucleated cell counts per sample were estimated from amplification of reference gene primers within the assay. To quantify the absolute abundance of each unique TCRbeta CDR3 rearrangement, sequence reads were collapsed and filtered. For each sample, productive Simpson clonality was calculated by taking the square root of Simpson's diversity index across productive rearrangements. TCRdb provides this immuneACCESS table in a form limited to in-frame rearrangements. Some clones are lacking; in checked studies, under half of them reflect an unresolved V gene, and why the rest are absent is not known. V and J calls and clone size are those listed in that table; D and trimming were worked out from the DNA. This sample has approximately 110,000 clones in its table, and around 85% of those were observed once. About 3.3% of the sample belongs to the ten largest clones.

In the germline V gene (reference sequence), CDR1 corresponds to MNHEY and CDR2 to SMNVEV. V sheds 2 bases and J sheds 4 bases, leaving 9 bases between their ends. Spanning cysteine to phenylalanine, the CDR3 consists of 14 amino acids. Only the CDR3 part of the read is kept: 42 bases, read in frame from the first base. Sequenced material: peripheral blood. This clonotype originated in a woman older than 75 with COVID-19, enrolled during active disease. The chain is assembled from TRBV27 and TRBJ1-3; the D region possibly corresponds to TRBD1 (5 bases align). The CDR3 protein sequence reads: CASSLQGRGNTIYF. The DNA sequence reads TGTGCCAGCAGTTTACAGGGTAGGGGAAACACCATATATTTT.